A single sample is the source of the 17 T cell receptor beta chains below, sequenced in a study of T cells in Graves' hyperthyroidism and ophthalmopathy. Using RNA transcripts as the source, TCR beta CDR3 regions were amplified. HTBI primers were employed in a first-round RT-PCR of the TCR CDR3. MiXCR, run by TCRdb on the multiplex PCR reads, gives a single entry per CDR3 protein. The data show 540,000 or so distinct CDR3 sequences, roughly 14% seen once. The sequenced sample was blood. The receptors come from a woman aged 25 to 39 with Graves' hyperthyroidism.

This clonotype has a count of ten or more. The chain links TRBV20-1 to TRBJ1-2, with a tentative D call TRBD1 (6 bases). CDR1 is DFQATT, CDR2 SNEGSKA, per germline (reference sequence). Trimming took 3 bases from V and 0 from J, leaving 11 bases between them. The CDR3 has 14 amino acids. This chain's CDR3 is CSASTGKANYGYTF. The CDR3 coding sequence is TGCAGTGCTAGCACAGGGAAAGCTAACTATGGCTACACCTTC.

CDR3 residues: CASSVGGLAGYTDTQYF. The CDR3 region has the DNA TGTGCCAGCAGTGTTGGAGGACTAGCGGGGTACACAGATACGCAGTATTTT. The J gene is TRBJ2-3, the V gene TRBV2; 12 nucleotides agree with TRBD2. CDR3 length equals 17 residues. Germline CDR1 is SNHLY and CDR2 is FYNNEI. V was clipped by 4 bases and J by 2 bases; unmatched bases: 7.

This clonotype was recorded at least ten times. The chain is built from TRBV2 and TRBJ2-1, with D uncertain. The CDR3 covers 13 residues. CDR1 is SNHLY, CDR2 FYNNEI, per germline. V was trimmed by 6 bases and J by 14 bases, leaving 20 bases between them. CDR3 DNA: TGTGCCAGCAGCGTTACAGAGTCGTCCCGCGAGTTCTTC. As protein: CASSVTESSREFF.

The table lists this clonotype with a few counts. The V call is TRBV3-1, the J call TRBJ2-2; D may be TRBD2 (5 bases). Trimming stripped 3 bases from V and 5 bases from J, with 10 bases between. The CDR3 has 14 residues. The germline gives CDR1 LGHDT, CDR2 YNNKEL (reference sequence). The CDR3 here is CASSQGSGTGELFF. CDR3 bases: TGTGCCAGCAGCCAGGGGTCGGGAACCGGGGAGCTGTTTTTT.

This clonotype was seen many times. The gene calls are TRBV2 and TRBJ2-3; 8 bases match TRBD1. V lost 6 bases and J lost 0; bases outside the gene matches: 5. CDR3 size: 15 residues. CDR1 is SNHLY and CDR2 is FYNNEI in the germline V gene. The CDR3 sequence is CASSGQGYSTDTQYF. CDR3 bases: TGTGCCAGCAGCGGACAGGGATATAGCACAGATACGCAGTATTTT. The full variable domain, completed using reference TRBV2 and TRBJ2-3, is EPEVTQTPSHQVTQMGQEVILRCVPISNHLYFYWYRQILGQKVEFLVSFYNNEISEKSEIFDDQFSVERPDGSNFTLKIRSTKLEDSAMYFCASSGQGYSTDTQYFGPGTRLTVL.

The V and J genes are TRBV18 and TRBJ2-1, with D perhaps being TRBD1 or TRBD2 (5 bases each). The V gene's germline CDR1 is KGHSH and CDR2 LQKENI. The length of the CDR3 is 13 residues. The germline V and J ends were trimmed by 5 bases and 8 bases, with 13 bases remaining between them. CDR3 bases: TGTGCCAGCTCAGTTTCTTGGGGGTATGAGCAGTTCTTC. It translates to CASSVSWGYEQFF.

The chain links TRBV5-1 to TRBJ2-3, with 8 bases lining up with TRBD1. Germline values: CDR1 SGHRS, CDR2 YFSETQ. Trimming took 0 bases from V and 3 from J; bases not matched to a gene: 12. The length of the CDR3 is 18 residues. The CDR3 coding sequence is TGCGCCAGCAGCTTGGAACCATACGGACAGGGATGGACAGATACGCAGTATTTT. Its protein product is CASSLEPYGQGWTDTQYF.

The chain is built from TRBV5-1 and TRBJ2-3; 8 positions match TRBD1. The junction had 15 bases not matched to a gene; V was cut back by 4 bases and J by 2 bases. The CDR3 is 18 residues long. The germline CDR1 and CDR2 sequences are SGHRS and YFSETQ. The CDR3 DNA follows: TGCGCCAGCAGCCCCGGACAGGGCCTGAGCGGGTTCACAGATACGCAGTATTTT. Translation gives CASSPGQGLSGFTDTQYF.

Many counts were recorded for this clonotype. The chain employs TRBV7-9 and TRBJ2-5; TRBD1 aligns across 9 bases. CDR3 length: 17 amino acids. Per germline, CDR1 SEHNR and CDR2 FQNEAQ (reference sequence). V trimming: 5 bases; J trimming: 1 base; junction bases outside the gene matches: 11. The CDR3 is CASSRAGTGSLQETQYF. Written as DNA, the CDR3 is TGTGCCAGCAGCCGTGCCGGGACAGGGAGTCTCCAAGAGACCCAGTACTTC.

This clonotype was picked up a small number of times. In DNA, the CDR3 is TGTGCCAGCACCCCCGGGACAGGGCCCTCTGGGGCCAACGTCCTGACTTTC. Residues: CASTPGTGPSGANVLTF. The V call is TRBV28, the J call TRBJ2-6; 9 nucleotides align to TRBD1. J lost 0 bases, V lost 7 bases, and 7 bases had no gene match. There are 17 residues in the CDR3. From germline, CDR1 is MDHEN and CDR2 SYDVKM.

This clonotype was detected a few times. The junction shows a germline mismatch at one end, possibly a read error. The chain links TRBV10-2 to TRBJ1-1; D gene unclear. The CDR3 sequence is 14 residues long. Germline V gives CDR1 WSHSY, CDR2 SAAADI. The CDR3 DNA follows: TGCGCCAGCAGTGAGAAAGGTGGAGACACCGAAGCTTTCTTT. The encoded protein is CASSEKGGDTEAFF.

The chain couples TRBV19 to TRBJ2-7; TRBD2 is a possible D gene (6 bases). The CDR3 has 13 amino acids. V lost 5 bases and J lost 3, with 11 bases in between. CDR1 and CDR2 from the germline V gene are LNHDA and SQIVND (reference sequence). This CDR3 is CASSQGGNYEQYF. CDR3 in DNA: TGTGCCAGTAGTCAGGGCGGGAACTACGAGCAGTACTTC.

V and J are TRBV2 and TRBJ2-7; weak D call: TRBD1 (6 bases). The CDR3 length is 12 residues. Deletions cut 7 bases from V and 2 bases from J, with 9 bases between. CDR1 SNHLY and CDR2 FYNNEI come from the germline V gene. CDR3 nucleotide sequence: TGTGCCAGCAATACAGGGACCTACGAGCAGTACTTC. This gives the protein CASNTGTYEQYF.

The CDR3 sequence: CASSRAGETQYF. The CDR3 nucleotides read TGCGCCAGCAGCAGGGCCGGGGAGACCCAGTACTTC. This rearrangement joins TRBV10-2 to TRBJ2-5; D might be TRBD1 (5 bases). The length of the CDR3 is 12 residues. Germline loops: CDR1 WSHSY, CDR2 SAAADI. Trimming removed 6 bases from V and 5 bases from J, with 10 bases in between.

This clonotype has ten or more counts. The V call is TRBV20-1, the J call TRBJ2-7; 7 positions agree with TRBD1. CDR1 and CDR2 (germline): DFQATT, SNEGSKA (reference sequence). After removal of 1 base from V and 6 bases from J, the junction contained 15 bases not matched to a gene. There are 16 residues in the CDR3. The CDR3 region has the DNA TGCAGTGCTAGAGTACCTCCACAGGGGCTATATGGCGAGCAGTACTTC. Residues: CSARVPPQGLYGEQYF.

This clonotype was found a few times. The chain is built from TRBV20-1 and TRBJ2-5; possible D gene TRBD2, 5 bases. V gave up 0 bases and J gave up 1 base, with 18 bases separating them. Germline loops: CDR1 DFQATT, CDR2 SNEGSKA (reference sequence). The CDR3 sequence is 17 residues long. The CDR3 sequence is CSARDPLDGRGQETQYF. CDR3 DNA: TGCAGTGCTAGAGACCCCTTAGATGGACGGGGCCAAGAGACCCAGTACTTC.

This clonotype was recorded a few times. The J gene is TRBJ1-6, the V gene TRBV12-3 or TRBV12-4, with D uncertain. V dropped 3 bases and J dropped 7 bases, with 7 bases sitting between them. The CDR3 covers 13 residues. The CDR3, as DNA: TGTGCCAGCAGTTTTCTCCTCAATTCACCCCTCCACTTT. Its translation is CASSFLLNSPLHF.